Below, 27 T cell receptor beta chains from the same sample are listed, as sequenced in a study of blood T cells in healthy people across ages. Using a J-beta primer mix together with a sample-barcoded 5' primer, a second PCR was run for roughly 7 to 11 cycles. TCRdb re-analysed the 5' RACE reads in MiXCR, keeping a single row per CDR3 protein. In the table there are 600,000 to 800,000 distinct CDR3 sequences, over 20% of which are singletons. Sequenced: blood. The receptors originated from a man aged 65-85 years in good health.

This sequence joins TRBV7-2 and TRBJ2-5; possible D gene TRBD1, 6 bases. V gave up 2 bases and J gave up 5 bases, with 15 bases separating them. In germline, CDR1 is SGHTA, CDR2 FQGNSA. The CDR3 spans 15 residues. In nucleotides, the CDR3 is TGTGCCAGCAGCTTATTTGGGGGCGCGGAGGAGACCCAGTACTTC. It is translated as CASSLFGGAEETQYF.

CDR3 loop: CASGGDRVLGNTIYF. The CDR3 DNA follows: TGTGCTAGTGGGGGGGACAGGGTTCTGGGAAACACCATATATTTT. The V gene is TRBV12-5, the J gene TRBJ1-3; TRBD1 agrees at 9 bases. The CDR3 contains 15 residues. V dropped 6 bases and J dropped 4; count of bases not matched to a gene: 7. CDR1 is LGHNT and CDR2 is FRNRAP in the germline V gene.

The rearrangement joins TRBV6-2 or TRBV6-3 to TRBJ2-5; 7 positions agree with TRBD2. CDR1 is MNHEY, CDR2 SVGEGT, per germline. Germline trimming cut 2 bases from V and 11 bases from J; bases unmatched to any gene: 14. This CDR3 has 15 amino acids. The DNA for the CDR3 is TGTGCCAGCAGTTACACTGGGACTACCCTTAGAGAGCAGTACTTC. Protein: CASSYTGTTLREQYF.

The chain couples TRBV10-3 to TRBJ2-3; weak D call: TRBD2 (6 bases). The CDR3 runs to 13 residues. Deletions cut 10 bases from V and 4 bases from J, with 15 bases between. Germline V CDR1 and CDR2: ENHRY, SYGVKD. CDR3 residues: CATTGVGSDTQYF. The DNA for the CDR3 is TGTGCCACCACGGGGGTAGGGTCAGATACGCAGTATTTT.

This clonotype appeared a few times. One end of the junction varies from germline; a read error may be responsible. The chain employs TRBV29-1 and TRBJ2-3, with 11 nucleotides matching TRBD2. CDR1 and CDR2 (germline): SQVTM, ANQGSEA. CDR3 size: 16 residues. Written as DNA, the CDR3 is TGCAGCGTTCGAAGGCTAGCGGGAGGCGGCACAGATATGCAGTATTTT. The encoded protein is CSVRRLAGGGTDMQYF.

The CDR3 reads CAISDGSGSYEQYF. The CDR3 DNA follows: TGTGCCATCAGTGATGGAAGCGGTTCCTACGAGCAGTACTTC. The chain couples TRBV10-3 to TRBJ2-7; D is possibly TRBD2 (5 bases). V was trimmed by 3 bases and J by 1 base, leaving 10 bases between them. The CDR3 spans 14 residues. Germline V gene sequence: CDR1 ENHRY, CDR2 SYGVKD.

The table lists this clonotype with many counts. The genes are TRBV14 and TRBJ2-1; no firm D call. Germline assignment: CDR1 SGHDN and CDR2 FVKESK. There are 11 residues in the CDR3. V shed 2 bases and J shed 13 bases, with 9 bases lying between them. The CDR3 loop reads CASSQFTDQFF. The DNA for the CDR3 is TGTGCCAGCAGCCAATTTACGGATCAGTTCTTC.

V and J are TRBV24-1 and TRBJ2-2, with D perhaps matching TRBD1 (6 bases). V was shortened by 2 bases and J by 7 bases, with 16 bases between the two germline ends. The CDR3 covers 16 residues. Germline assignment: CDR1 KGHDR and CDR2 SFDVKD. The chain's CDR3 is CATSDSTVRGYGELFF. The DNA of the CDR3 is TGTGCCACCAGTGATTCAACCGTTAGGGGGTACGGGGAGCTGTTTTTT.

This chain connects TRBV6-2 or TRBV6-3 to TRBJ2-2; D unclear. The CDR3 loop spans 15 amino acids. With 2 bases removed from V and 5 bases from J, the gap between germline ends came to 12 bases. Germline CDR1 and CDR2: MNHEY and SVGEGT. The CDR3 DNA follows: TGTGCCAGCAGTTACGGGCTAGTGGGAACCGGGGAGCTGTTTTTT. Its protein product is CASSYGLVGTGELFF.

The chain uses TRBV20-1 and TRBJ1-2; D remains unclear. There are 15 residues in the CDR3. Germline CDR1 reads DFQATT; CDR2 reads SNEGSKA (reference sequence). The ends were cut back, 2 bases at V and 4 bases at J, with 17 bases in the middle. The CDR3 DNA follows: TGCAGTGCTAGAACTCCGGGGTATGGTGGCTATGGCTACACCTTC. Translation gives CSARTPGYGGYGYTF.

This clonotype showed up many times. The chain recombines TRBV4-1 with TRBJ1-6; D is perhaps TRBD1 (6 bases). With 0 bases removed from V and 10 bases from J, the gap between germline ends came to 13 bases. The CDR3 runs to 15 residues. Germline V lookup: CDR1 MGHRA, CDR2 YSYEKL. CDR3 sequence reads: CASSQEQQGWSPLHF. CDR3 nucleotide sequence: TGCGCCAGCAGCCAAGAGCAACAGGGTTGGTCACCCCTCCACTTT.

The chain employs TRBV13 and TRBJ2-7; possible D gene TRBD1, 5 bases. The length of the CDR3 is 14 residues. The germline CDR1 and CDR2 sequences are PRHDT and FYEKMQ (reference sequence). Trimming took off 2 bases at V and 3 bases at J, with 11 bases between the two ends. The CDR3 here is CASSLKGDHYEQYF. The CDR3 region has the DNA TGTGCCAGCAGCTTAAAAGGGGATCACTACGAGCAGTACTTC.

This clonotype was observed at least ten times. In DNA form, the CDR3 reads TGTGCCAGCAGCCTCATCTACCAAGAGACCCAGTACTTC. This encodes CASSLIYQETQYF. V gene TRBV6-2 or TRBV6-3 combines with J gene TRBJ2-5; the D is unclear. The CDR3 sequence is 13 residues long. V lost 6 bases to trimming and J lost 0 bases, with 8 bases between them. CDR1 is MNHEY and CDR2 is SVGEGT in the germline V gene.

This clonotype was seen a handful of times. CDR3 protein: CAISEGRGAETQYF. CDR3 nucleotide sequence: TGTGCCATCAGTGAAGGCCGAGGGGCAGAGACCCAGTACTTC. The V and J genes are TRBV10-3 and TRBJ2-5; either TRBD1 or TRBD2 may fit D (5 bases each). Germline V CDR1 and CDR2: ENHRY, SYGVKD. Trimming took off 3 bases at V and 4 bases at J, with 12 bases between the two ends. This CDR3 is built from 14 residues.

The J gene is TRBJ2-3, the V gene TRBV29-1; maybe TRBD2 (5 bases). The germline V gene encodes CDR1 SQVTM and CDR2 ANQGSEA. The CDR3 consists of 12 residues. The ends were cut back, 2 bases at V and 4 bases at J, with 7 bases in the middle. Written as DNA, the CDR3 is TGCAGCGTTGAAAGCGGAGCAGATACGCAGTATTTT. Amino acids: CSVESGADTQYF.

This clonotype has at least ten counts. The chain has TRBV5-6 and TRBJ2-7; D possibly uses TRBD1 or TRBD2 (5 bases each). Germline CDR1 SGHDT, CDR2 YYEEEE. The CDR3 length is 13 residues. V lost 5 bases, J lost 4 bases, and 13 bases lay in between. In DNA, the CDR3 is TGTGCCAGCAGTCCGGGACCTTTATACGAGCAGTACTTC. Its translation is CASSPGPLYEQYF.

The V and J genes are TRBV5-1 and TRBJ2-3, with 7 bases fitting TRBD2. The CDR3 covers 15 residues. Germline trimming cut 4 bases from V and 6 bases from J; bases unmatched to any gene: 11. CDR1 and CDR2 (germline): SGHRS, YFSETQ. CDR3 sequence: CASSPTSVRGDTQYF. The CDR3 bases are TGCGCCAGCAGCCCCACTAGCGTACGGGGTGATACGCAGTATTTT. The full variable domain, rest sourced from reference TRBV5-1 and TRBJ2-3, is KAGVTQTPRYLIKTRGQQVTLSCSPISGHRSVSWYQQTPGQGLQFLFEYFSETQRNKGNFPGRFSGRQFSNSRSEMNVSTLELGDSALYLCASSPTSVRGDTQYFGPGTRLTVL.

This chain connects TRBV11-2 to TRBJ2-5, with D perhaps assigned TRBD1 or TRBD2 (5 bases each). With 1 base removed from V and 5 bases from J, the gap between germline ends came to 11 bases. CDR1 is SGHAT, CDR2 FQNNGV, per germline. The CDR3 contains 14 residues. The CDR3 sequence: CASSLVKGSETQYF. As DNA, the CDR3 is TGTGCCAGCAGCTTAGTCAAGGGGAGTGAGACCCAGTACTTC.

This clonotype was recorded a few times. One end of the junction varies from germline; a read error may be responsible. V usage is TRBV3-1 and J usage is TRBJ2-2, with TRBD1 matching 9 bases. Germline V gives CDR1 LGHDT, CDR2 YNNKEL (reference sequence). CDR3 length equals 17 residues. CDR3 amino acids: CASSKTGDRALGRELLF. The CDR3 DNA sequence: TGTGCCAGCAGCAAAACCGGGGACAGGGCTCTTGGTAGGGAGCTGCTTTTT.

This clonotype occurred many times. J is TRBJ2-7 and V is TRBV7-3; possible D gene TRBD2, 5 bases. Trimming took off 0 bases at V and 7 bases at J, with 10 bases between the two ends. The CDR3 extends over 13 amino acids. Germline V lookup: CDR1 SGHTA, CDR2 FQGTGA. CDR3 sequence reads: CASSLTGEGEQYF. The CDR3 nucleotides are TGTGCCAGCAGCTTAACGGGAGAAGGTGAGCAGTACTTC.

This clonotype has a handful of counts. The chain couples TRBV21-1 to TRBJ2-7; the table's D gene call, TRBD1, was not cross checked with the DNA. TRBV21-1 is flagged as a pseudogene. This CDR3 spans 15 amino acids. In DNA, the CDR3 is TGTGCCAGCAGCAAGGACCCGGGACAGCCCTACGAGCAGTACTTC. It yields the protein CASSKDPGQPYEQYF.

This clonotype was picked up a small number of times. This sequence joins TRBV5-1 and TRBJ2-3; D might be TRBD1 (5 bases). With 3 bases removed from V and 3 bases from J, the gap between germline ends came to 14 bases. This CDR3 is 15 amino acids long. Germline assignment: CDR1 SGHRS and CDR2 YFSETQ. CDR3 protein: CASSWGGQLTDTQYF. Here the CDR3 DNA reads TGCGCCAGCAGCTGGGGCGGACAACTAACAGATACGCAGTATTTT.

This clonotype was counted a few times. V is TRBV29-1 and J is TRBJ2-7; TRBD2 might be the D (6 bases). The CDR3 length is 11 residues. Germline assignment: CDR1 SQVTM and CDR2 ANQGSEA. Between the trimmed V and J ends, which lost 6 bases and 5 bases, there was a span of 11 bases. The CDR3 DNA reads as TGCAGCGTCGGAGGGGCCCACGAGCAGTACTTC. It specifies CSVGGAHEQYF.

This clonotype was seen a few times. The chain joins TRBV12-3 or TRBV12-4 to TRBJ1-5; D call uncertain. This CDR3 is built from 20 residues. V dropped 3 bases and J dropped 2 bases, with 26 bases sitting between them. CDR3 residues: CASSFRSGTQLNGGNQPQHF. CDR3 in DNA: TGTGCCAGCAGTTTTAGATCCGGAACTCAACTAAATGGGGGCAATCAGCCCCAGCATTTT.

The chain employs TRBV6-5 and TRBJ1-6; D perhaps matches TRBD1 (6 bases). Trimming shortened V by 2 bases and J by 0 bases, and 11 bases separated the two germline ends. Germline loops: CDR1 MNHEY, CDR2 SVGAGI. The CDR3 length is 17 residues. The CDR3 region has the DNA TGTGCCAGCAGTTACGGGGGGCAGGGCTCCTATAATTCACCCCTCCACTTT. Protein product: CASSYGGQGSYNSPLHF.

This clonotype was observed at least ten times. The rearrangement links TRBV7-2 to TRBJ1-4; 8 bases map to TRBD1. V lost 5 bases to trimming and J lost 5 bases; unmatched junction nucleotides: 1. This CDR3 spans 13 amino acids. Germline V lookup: CDR1 SGHTA, CDR2 FQGNSA. The CDR3 DNA reads as TGTGCCAGCAGCCGGACAGGGAATGAAAAACTGTTTTTT. This translates into CASSRTGNEKLFF.

This clonotype was observed a few times. The CDR3 sequence: CSARDHGLPYNEQFF. CDR3 nucleotide sequence: TGCAGTGCTAGAGATCATGGACTTCCCTACAATGAGCAGTTCTTC. The rearrangement joins TRBV20-1 to TRBJ2-1; D perhaps matches TRBD2 (5 bases). This CDR3 comprises 15 residues. Looked up from germline, CDR1 is DFQATT and CDR2 is SNEGSKA (reference sequence). Trimming shortened V by 0 bases and J by 2 bases, and 11 bases separated the two germline ends.